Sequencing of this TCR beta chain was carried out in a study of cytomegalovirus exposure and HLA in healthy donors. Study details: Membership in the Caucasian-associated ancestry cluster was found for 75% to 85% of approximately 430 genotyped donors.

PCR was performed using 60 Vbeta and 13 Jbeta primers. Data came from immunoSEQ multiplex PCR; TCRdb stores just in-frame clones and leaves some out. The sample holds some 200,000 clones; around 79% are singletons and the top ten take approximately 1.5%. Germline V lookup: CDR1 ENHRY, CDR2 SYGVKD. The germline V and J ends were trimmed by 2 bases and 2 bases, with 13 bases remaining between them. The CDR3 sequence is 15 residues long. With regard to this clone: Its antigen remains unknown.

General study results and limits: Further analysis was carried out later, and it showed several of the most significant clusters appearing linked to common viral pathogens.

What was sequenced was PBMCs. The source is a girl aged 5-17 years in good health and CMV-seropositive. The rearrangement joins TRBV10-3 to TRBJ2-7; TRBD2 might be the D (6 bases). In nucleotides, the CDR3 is TGTGCCATCAGTGAGACCCCACTAGCTACCTACGAGCAGTACTTC. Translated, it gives CAISETPLATYEQYF.